This TCR beta chain was observed in a study of T cells in Graves' hyperthyroidism and ophthalmopathy. RNA transcripts yielded amplified TCR beta CDR3 regions. TCR CDR3 underwent first-round RT-PCR with the HTBI primer set. TCRdb re-called the multiplex PCR reads through MiXCR, storing one row per CDR3 protein. Found here are about 600,000 distinct CDR3 sequences, about a sixth of them singletons; the top ten hold under 3.5%. This clonotype was detected a few times. CDR3 length: 15 amino acids. Germline CDR1 reads LNHDA; CDR2 reads SQIVND (reference sequence). V gave up 5 bases and J gave up 0 bases; unmatched junction bases: 5.

The rearrangement uses TRBV19 and TRBJ2-7, with 9 bases fitting TRBD2. The sequence came from a woman aged 40 to 55 with Graves' ophthalmopathy. The specimen sequenced was blood. CDR3 amino acids: CASSPSSGASYEQYF. CDR3 in DNA: TGTGCCAGTAGTCCGTCTAGCGGGGCCTCCTACGAGCAGTACTTC.